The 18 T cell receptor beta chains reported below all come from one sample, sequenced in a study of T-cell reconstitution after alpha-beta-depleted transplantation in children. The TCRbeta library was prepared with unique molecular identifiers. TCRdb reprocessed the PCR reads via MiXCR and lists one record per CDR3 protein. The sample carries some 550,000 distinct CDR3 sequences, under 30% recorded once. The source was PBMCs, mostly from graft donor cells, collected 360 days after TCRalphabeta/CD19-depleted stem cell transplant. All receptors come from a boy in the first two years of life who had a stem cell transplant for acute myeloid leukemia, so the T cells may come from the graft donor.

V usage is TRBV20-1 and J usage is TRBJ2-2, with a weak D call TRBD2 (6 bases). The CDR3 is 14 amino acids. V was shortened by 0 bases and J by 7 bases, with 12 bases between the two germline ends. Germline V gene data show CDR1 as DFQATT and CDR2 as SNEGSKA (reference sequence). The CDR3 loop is CSAREGLIIGELFF. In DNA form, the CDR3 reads TGCAGTGCTAGAGAGGGACTTATCATCGGGGAGCTGTTTTTT.

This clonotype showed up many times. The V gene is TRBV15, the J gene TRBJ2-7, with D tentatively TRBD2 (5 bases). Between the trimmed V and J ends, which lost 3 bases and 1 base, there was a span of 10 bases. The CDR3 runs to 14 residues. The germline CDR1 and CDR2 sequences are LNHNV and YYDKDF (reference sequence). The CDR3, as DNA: TGTGCCACCAGCAGCCGGGGTGGTTCCTACGAGCAGTACTTC. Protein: CATSSRGGSYEQYF. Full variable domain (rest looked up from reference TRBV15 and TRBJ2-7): DAMVIQNPRYQVTQFGKPVTLSCSQTLNHNVMYWYQQKSSQAPKLLFHYYDKDFNNEADTPDNFQSRRPNTSFCFLDIRSPGLGDTAMYLCATSSRGGSYEQYFGPGTRLTVT.

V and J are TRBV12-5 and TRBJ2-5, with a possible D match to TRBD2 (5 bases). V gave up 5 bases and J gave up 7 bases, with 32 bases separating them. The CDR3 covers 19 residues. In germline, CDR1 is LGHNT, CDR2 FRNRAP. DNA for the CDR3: TGTGCTAGTGGTCATCCTACGACCTCGCGCGCGGGCCCAAAATGGACCCAGTACTTC. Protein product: CASGHPTTSRAGPKWTQYF.

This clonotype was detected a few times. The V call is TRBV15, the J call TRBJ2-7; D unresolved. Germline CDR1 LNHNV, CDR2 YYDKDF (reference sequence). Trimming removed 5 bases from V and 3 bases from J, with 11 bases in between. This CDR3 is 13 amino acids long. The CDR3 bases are TGTGCCACCAGCGGGGAATGGGGCTACGAGCAGTACTTC. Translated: CATSGEWGYEQYF.

CDR3 loop: CASSGVTQSSYEQYF. CDR3 coding DNA: TGTGCCAGCAGTGGGGTGACACAGAGCTCCTACGAGCAGTACTTC. The gene calls are TRBV12-3 or TRBV12-4 and TRBJ2-7; D is uncertain. Deletions cut 5 bases from V and 0 bases from J, with 14 bases between. The CDR3 totals 15 residues.

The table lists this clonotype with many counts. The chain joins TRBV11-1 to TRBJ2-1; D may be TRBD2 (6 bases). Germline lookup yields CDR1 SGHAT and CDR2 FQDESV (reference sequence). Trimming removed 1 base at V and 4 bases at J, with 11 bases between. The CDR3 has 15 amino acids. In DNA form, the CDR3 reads TGTGCCAGCAGCTTAGGGGCTAGCGTATACAATGAGCAGTTCTTC. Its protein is CASSLGASVYNEQFF. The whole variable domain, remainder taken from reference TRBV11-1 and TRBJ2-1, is EAEVAQSPRYKITEKSQAVAFWCDPISGHATLYWYRQILGQGPELLVQFQDESVVDDSQLPKDRFSAERLKGVDSTLKIQPAELGDSAMYLCASSLGASVYNEQFFGPGTRLTVL.

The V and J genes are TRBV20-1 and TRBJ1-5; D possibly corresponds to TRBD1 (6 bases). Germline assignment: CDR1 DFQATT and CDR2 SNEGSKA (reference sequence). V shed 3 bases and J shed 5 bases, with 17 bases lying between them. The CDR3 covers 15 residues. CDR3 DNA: TGCAGTGCTAGGGATCGGGGGGCGCTTCATCAGCCCCAGCATTTT. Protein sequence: CSARDRGALHQPQHF.

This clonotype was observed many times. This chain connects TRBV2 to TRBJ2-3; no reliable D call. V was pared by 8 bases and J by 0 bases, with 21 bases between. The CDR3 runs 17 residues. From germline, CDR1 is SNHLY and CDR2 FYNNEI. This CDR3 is CASEAEISLGSTDTQYF. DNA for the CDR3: TGTGCCAGCGAGGCAGAGATAAGCCTAGGGAGCACAGATACGCAGTATTTT.

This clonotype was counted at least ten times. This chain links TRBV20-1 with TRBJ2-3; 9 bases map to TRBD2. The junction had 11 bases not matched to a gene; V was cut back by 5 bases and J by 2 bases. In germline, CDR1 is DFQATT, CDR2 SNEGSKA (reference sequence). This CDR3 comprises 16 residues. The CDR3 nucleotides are TGCAGTGCTCTACTTAGCGGGGGCCCCTACACAGATACGCAGTATTTT. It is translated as CSALLSGGPYTDTQYF.

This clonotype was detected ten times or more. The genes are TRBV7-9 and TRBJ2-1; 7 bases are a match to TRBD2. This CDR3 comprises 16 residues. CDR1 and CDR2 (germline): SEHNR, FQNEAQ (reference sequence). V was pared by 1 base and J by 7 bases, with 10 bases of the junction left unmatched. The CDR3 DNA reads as TGTGCCAGCAGCTTAGTCGCGGGGGACCCAGGTAATGAGCAGTTCTTC. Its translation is CASSLVAGDPGNEQFF. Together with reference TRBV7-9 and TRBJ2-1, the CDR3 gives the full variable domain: DTGVSQNPRHKITKRGQNVTFRCDPISEHNRLYWYRQTLGQGPEFLTYFQNEAQLEKSRLLSDRFSAERPKGSFSTLEIQRTEQGDSAMYLCASSLVAGDPGNEQFFGPGTRLTVL.

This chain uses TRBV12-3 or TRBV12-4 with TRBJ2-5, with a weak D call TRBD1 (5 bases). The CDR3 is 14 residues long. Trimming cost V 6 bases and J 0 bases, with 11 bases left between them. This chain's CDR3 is CASSSSGYQETQYF. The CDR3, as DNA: TGTGCCAGCAGCTCCTCAGGGTACCAAGAGACCCAGTACTTC.

CDR3 residues: CASSQDGVSNQPQHF. The CDR3 coding sequence is TGTGCCAGCAGCCAAGACGGAGTTAGCAATCAGCCCCAGCATTTT. This chain uses TRBV4-2 with TRBJ1-5, with no clear D. This CDR3 is built from 15 residues. V gave up 0 bases and J gave up 0 bases, with 6 bases separating them. CDR1 is LGHNA, CDR2 YNFKEQ, per germline.

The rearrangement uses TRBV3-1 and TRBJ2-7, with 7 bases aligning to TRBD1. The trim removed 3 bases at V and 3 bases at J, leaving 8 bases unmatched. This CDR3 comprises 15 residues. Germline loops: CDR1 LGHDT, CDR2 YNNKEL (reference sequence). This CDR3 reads CASSQKPTGVYEQYF. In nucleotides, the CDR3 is TGTGCCAGCAGCCAGAAACCTACAGGGGTCTACGAGCAGTACTTC.

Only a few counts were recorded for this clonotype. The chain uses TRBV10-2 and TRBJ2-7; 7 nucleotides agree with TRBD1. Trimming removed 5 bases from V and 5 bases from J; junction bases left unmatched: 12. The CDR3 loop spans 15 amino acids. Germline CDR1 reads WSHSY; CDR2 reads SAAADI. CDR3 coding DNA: TGCGCCAGCAGTCGACGGGACAGAAGTGCCGACGAGCAGTACGTC. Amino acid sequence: CASSRRDRSADEQYV.

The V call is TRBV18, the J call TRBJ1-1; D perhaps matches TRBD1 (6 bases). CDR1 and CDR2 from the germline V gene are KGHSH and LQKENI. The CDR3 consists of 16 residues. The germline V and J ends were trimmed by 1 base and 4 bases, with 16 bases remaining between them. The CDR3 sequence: CASSPQAGELSTEAFF. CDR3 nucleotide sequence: TGTGCCAGCTCACCACAAGCAGGGGAACTTAGCACTGAAGCTTTCTTT.

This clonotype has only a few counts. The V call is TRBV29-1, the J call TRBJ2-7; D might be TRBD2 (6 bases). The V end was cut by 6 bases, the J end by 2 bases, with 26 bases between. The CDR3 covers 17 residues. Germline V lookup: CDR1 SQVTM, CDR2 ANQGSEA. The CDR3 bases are TGCAGCGTCGAAATCAACGCCCCGGGACTTGGGGCCTACGAGCAGTACTTC. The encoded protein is CSVEINAPGLGAYEQYF.

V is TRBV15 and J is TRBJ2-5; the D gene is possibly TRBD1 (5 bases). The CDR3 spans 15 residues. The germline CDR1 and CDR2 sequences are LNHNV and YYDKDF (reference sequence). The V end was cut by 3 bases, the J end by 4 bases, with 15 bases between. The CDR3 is CATSSRIRDGETQYF. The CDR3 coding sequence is TGTGCCACCAGCAGCAGAATCAGGGATGGAGAGACCCAGTACTTC.

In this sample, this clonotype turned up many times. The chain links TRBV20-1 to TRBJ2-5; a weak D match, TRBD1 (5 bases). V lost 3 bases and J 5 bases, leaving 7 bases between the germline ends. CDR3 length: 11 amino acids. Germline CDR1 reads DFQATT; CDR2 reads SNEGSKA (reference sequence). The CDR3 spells CSASYRETQYF. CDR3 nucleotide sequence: TGCAGTGCTAGCTACAGGGAGACCCAGTACTTC.